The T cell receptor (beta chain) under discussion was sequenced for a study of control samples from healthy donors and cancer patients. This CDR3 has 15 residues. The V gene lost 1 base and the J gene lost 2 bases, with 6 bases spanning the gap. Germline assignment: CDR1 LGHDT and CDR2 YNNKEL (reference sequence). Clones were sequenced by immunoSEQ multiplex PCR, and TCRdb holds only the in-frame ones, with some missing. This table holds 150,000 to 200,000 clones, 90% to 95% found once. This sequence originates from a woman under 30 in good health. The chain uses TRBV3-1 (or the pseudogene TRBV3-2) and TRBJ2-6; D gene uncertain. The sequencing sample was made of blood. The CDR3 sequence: CASSQGITGANVLTF. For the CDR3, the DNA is TGTGCCAGCAGCCAAGGCATAACTGGGGCCAACGTCCTGACTTTC.